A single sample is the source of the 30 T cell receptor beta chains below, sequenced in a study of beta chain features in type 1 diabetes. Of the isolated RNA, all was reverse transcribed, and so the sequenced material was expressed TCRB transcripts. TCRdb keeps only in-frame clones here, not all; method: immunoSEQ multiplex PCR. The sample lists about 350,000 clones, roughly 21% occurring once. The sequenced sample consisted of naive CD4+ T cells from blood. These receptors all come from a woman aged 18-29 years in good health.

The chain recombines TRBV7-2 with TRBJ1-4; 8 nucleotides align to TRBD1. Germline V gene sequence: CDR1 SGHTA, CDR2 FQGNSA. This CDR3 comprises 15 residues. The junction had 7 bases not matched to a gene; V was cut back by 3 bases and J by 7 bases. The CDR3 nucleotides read TGTGCCAGCAGCTTTGCCCGGACAGGGAGTGAAAAACTGTTTTTT. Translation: CASSFARTGSEKLFF.

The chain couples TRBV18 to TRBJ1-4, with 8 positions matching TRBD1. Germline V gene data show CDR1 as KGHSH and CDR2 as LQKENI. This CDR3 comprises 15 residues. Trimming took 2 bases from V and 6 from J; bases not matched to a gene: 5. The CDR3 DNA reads TGTGCCAGCTCACCAAGTCAACAGGGGGATGAAAAACTGTTTTTT. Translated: CASSPSQQGDEKLFF.

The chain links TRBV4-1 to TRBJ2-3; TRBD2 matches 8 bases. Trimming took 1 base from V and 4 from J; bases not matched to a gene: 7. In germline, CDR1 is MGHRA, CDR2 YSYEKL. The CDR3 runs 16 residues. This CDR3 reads CASSQVLAGGADTQYF. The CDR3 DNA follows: TGCGCCAGCAGCCAAGTACTGGCGGGGGGAGCAGATACGCAGTATTTT.

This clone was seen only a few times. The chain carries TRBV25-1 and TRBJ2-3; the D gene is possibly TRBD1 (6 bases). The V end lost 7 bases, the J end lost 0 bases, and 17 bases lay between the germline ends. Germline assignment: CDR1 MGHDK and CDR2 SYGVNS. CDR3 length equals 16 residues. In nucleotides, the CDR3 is TGTGCCAGCACGAGGGGGACGTCTTCTAGCACAGATACGCAGTATTTT. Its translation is CASTRGTSSSTDTQYF.

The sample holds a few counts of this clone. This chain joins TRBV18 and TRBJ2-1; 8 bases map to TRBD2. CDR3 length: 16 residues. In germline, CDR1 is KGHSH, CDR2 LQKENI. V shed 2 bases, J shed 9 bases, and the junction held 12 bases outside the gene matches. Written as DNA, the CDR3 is TGTGCCAGCTCACCAATTTCGTACGGGGGGGCTGGTGAGCAGTTCTTC. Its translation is CASSPISYGGAGEQFF.

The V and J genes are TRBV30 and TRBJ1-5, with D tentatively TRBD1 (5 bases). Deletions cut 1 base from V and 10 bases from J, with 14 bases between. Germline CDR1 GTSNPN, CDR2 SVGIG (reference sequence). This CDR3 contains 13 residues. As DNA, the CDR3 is TGTGCCTGGAGTGACGGGGGTTTCGGACCCCAGCATTTT. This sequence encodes CAWSDGGFGPQHF.

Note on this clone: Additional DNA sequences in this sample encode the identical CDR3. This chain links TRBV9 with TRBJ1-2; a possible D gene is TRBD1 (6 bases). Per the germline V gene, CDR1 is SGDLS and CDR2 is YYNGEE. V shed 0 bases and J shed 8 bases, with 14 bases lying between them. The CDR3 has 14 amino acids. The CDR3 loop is CASSVGGGASGYTF. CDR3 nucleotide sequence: TGTGCCAGCAGCGTAGGCGGGGGCGCGTCGGGCTACACCTTC.

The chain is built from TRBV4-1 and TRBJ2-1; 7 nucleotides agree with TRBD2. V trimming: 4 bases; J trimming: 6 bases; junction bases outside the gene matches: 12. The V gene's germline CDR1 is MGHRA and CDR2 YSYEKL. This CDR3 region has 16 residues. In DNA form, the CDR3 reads TGCGCCAGCAGCCGGCTAGGACTAGGGGAAGGCAATGAGCAGTTCTTC. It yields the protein CASSRLGLGEGNEQFF.

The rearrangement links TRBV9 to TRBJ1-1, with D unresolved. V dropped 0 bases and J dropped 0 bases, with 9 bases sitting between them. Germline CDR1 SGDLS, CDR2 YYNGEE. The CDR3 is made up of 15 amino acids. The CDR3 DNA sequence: TGTGCCAGCAGCGTAGAGGAGGTTATGAACACTGAAGCTTTCTTT. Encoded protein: CASSVEEVMNTEAFF.

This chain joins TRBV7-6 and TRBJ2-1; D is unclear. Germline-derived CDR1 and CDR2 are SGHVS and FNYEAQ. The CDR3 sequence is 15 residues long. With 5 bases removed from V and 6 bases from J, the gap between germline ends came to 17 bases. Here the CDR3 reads CASSPLRVSGNEQFF. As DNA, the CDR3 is TGTGCCAGCAGCCCGCTCCGGGTATCCGGCAATGAGCAGTTCTTC.

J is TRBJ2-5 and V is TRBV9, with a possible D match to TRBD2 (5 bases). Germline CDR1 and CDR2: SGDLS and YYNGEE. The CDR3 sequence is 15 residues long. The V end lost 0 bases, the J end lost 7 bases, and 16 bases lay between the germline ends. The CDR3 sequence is CASSVDGTPGMTQYF. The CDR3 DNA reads TGTGCCAGCAGCGTAGACGGCACCCCGGGGATGACCCAGTACTTC.

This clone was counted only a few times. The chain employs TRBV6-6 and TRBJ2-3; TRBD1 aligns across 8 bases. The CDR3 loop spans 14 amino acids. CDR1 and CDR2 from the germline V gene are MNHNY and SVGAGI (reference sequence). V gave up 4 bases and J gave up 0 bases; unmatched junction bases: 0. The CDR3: CASSWTGSTDTQYF. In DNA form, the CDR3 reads TGTGCCAGCAGTTGGACAGGGAGCACAGATACGCAGTATTTT.

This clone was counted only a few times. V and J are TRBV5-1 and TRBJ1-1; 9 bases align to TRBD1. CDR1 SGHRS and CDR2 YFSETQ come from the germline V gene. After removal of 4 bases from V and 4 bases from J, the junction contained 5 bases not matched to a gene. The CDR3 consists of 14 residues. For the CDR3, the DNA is TGCGCCAGCAGCCCCACAGGGGGCGGCACTGAAGCTTTCTTT. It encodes CASSPTGGGTEAFF.

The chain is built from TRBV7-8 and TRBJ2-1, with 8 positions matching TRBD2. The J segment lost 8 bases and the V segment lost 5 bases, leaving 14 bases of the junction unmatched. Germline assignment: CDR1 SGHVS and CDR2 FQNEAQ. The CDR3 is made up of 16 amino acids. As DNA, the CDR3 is TGTGCCAGCAGCCCACGTCGGAGCGGGGGTCGGGATGAGCAGTTCTTC. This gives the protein CASSPRRSGGRDEQFF.

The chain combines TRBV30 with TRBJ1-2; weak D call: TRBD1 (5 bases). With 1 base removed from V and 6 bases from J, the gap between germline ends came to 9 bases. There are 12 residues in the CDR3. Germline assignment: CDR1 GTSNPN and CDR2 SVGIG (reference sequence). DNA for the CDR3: TGTGCCTGGAGTGGGGGCGCGGATGGCTACACCTTC. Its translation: CAWSGGADGYTF.

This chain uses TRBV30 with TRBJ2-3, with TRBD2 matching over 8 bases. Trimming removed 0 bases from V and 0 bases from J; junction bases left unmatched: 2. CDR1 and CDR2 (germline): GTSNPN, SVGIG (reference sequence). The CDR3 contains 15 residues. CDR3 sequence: CAWSVGTRSTDTQYF. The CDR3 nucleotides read TGTGCCTGGAGTGTTGGGACTAGGAGCACAGATACGCAGTATTTT.

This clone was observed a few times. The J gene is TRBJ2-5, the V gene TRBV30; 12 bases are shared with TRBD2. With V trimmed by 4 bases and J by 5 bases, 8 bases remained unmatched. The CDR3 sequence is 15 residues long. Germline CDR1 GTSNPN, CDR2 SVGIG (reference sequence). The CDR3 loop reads CAWNILAGGGETQYF. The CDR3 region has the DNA TGTGCCTGGAACATACTAGCGGGAGGTGGCGAGACCCAGTACTTC.

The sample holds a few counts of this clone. CDR3 amino acids: CASSDEASGANVLTF. CDR3 sequence (DNA): TGCGCCAGCTCCGATGAAGCCTCTGGGGCCAACGTCCTGACTTTC. The chain carries TRBV5-1 and TRBJ2-6, with unresolved D. V was trimmed by 7 bases and J by 0 bases, leaving 11 bases between them. CDR3 length: 15 amino acids. Germline loops: CDR1 SGHRS, CDR2 YFSETQ.

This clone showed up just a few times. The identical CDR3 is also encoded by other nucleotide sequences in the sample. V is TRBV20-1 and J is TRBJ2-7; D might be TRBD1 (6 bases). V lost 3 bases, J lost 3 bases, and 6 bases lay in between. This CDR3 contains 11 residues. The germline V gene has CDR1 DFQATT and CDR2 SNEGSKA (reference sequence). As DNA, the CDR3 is TGCAGTGCTAGGGACAGCTACGAGCAGTACTTC. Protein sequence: CSARDSYEQYF.

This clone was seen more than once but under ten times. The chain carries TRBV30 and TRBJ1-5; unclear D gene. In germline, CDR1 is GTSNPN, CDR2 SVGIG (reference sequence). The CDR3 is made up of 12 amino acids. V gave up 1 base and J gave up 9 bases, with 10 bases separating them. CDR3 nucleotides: TGTGCCTGGAGTGCACCGCCGGGGCCCCAGCATTTT. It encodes CAWSAPPGPQHF.

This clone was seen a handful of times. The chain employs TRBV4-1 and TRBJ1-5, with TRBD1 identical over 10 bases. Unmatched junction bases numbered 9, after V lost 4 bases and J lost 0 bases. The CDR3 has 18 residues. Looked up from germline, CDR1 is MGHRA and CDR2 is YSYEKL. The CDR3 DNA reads TGCGCCAGCAGCCGTGGGACAGGGGCGATGAATAGCAATCAGCCCCAGCATTTT. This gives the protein CASSRGTGAMNSNQPQHF.

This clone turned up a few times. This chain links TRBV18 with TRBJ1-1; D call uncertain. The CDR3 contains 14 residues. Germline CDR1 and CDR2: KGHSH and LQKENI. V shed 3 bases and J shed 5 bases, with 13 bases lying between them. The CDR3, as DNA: TGTGCCAGCTCACCGCTTTCTGAGAGGACTGAAGCTTTCTTT. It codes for CASSPLSERTEAFF.

CDR3 residues: CASSYRRELDTQYF. As DNA, the CDR3 is TGTGCCAGCAGTTACAGGCGGGAGCTAGATACGCAGTATTTT. The chain recombines TRBV6-5 with TRBJ2-3, with TRBD2 matching over 7 bases. The CDR3 length is 14 residues. Germline assignment: CDR1 MNHEY and CDR2 SVGAGI. V was clipped by 2 bases and J by 5 bases; unmatched bases: 4.

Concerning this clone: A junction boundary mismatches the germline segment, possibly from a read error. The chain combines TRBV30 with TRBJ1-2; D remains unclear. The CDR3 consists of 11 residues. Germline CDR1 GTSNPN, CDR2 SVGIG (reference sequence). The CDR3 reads CARSRGGSYTF. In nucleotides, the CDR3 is TGTGCCCGGAGCCGAGGAGGGAGCTACACCTTC.

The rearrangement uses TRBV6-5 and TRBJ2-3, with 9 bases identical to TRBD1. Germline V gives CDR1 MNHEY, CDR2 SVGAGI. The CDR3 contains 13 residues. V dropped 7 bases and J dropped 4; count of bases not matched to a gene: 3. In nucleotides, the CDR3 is TGTGCCAGCAAAACAGGGGGCGCAGATACGCAGTATTTT. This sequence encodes CASKTGGADTQYF.

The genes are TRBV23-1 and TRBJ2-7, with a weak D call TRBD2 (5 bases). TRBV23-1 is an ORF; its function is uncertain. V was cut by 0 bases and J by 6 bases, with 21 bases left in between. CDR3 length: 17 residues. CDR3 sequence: CASSQSQLAPGFGEQYF. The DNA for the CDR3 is TGCGCCAGCAGTCAATCGCAGTTAGCGCCGGGGTTTGGCGAGCAGTACTTC.

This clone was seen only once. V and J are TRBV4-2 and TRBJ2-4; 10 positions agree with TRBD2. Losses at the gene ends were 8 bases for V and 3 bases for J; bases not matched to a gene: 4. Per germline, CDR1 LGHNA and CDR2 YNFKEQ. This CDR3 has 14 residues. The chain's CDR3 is CASSQRGGKNIQYF. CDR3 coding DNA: TGTGCCAGCTCCCAGCGGGGGGGCAAAAACATTCAGTACTTC.

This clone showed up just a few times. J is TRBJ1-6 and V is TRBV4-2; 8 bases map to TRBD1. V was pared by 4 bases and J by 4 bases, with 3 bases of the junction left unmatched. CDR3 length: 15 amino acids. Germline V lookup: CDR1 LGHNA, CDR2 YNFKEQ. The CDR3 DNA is TGTGCCAGCAGCCGCGGACAGGGATATAATTCACCCCTCCACTTT. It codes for CASSRGQGYNSPLHF.

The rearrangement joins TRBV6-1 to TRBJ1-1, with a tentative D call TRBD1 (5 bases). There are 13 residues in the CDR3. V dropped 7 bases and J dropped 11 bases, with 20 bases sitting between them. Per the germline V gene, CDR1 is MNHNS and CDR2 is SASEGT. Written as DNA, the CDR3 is TGTGCCAGCACTCAAACCCAGGACAACAGGGCTTTCTTT. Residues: CASTQTQDNRAFF.

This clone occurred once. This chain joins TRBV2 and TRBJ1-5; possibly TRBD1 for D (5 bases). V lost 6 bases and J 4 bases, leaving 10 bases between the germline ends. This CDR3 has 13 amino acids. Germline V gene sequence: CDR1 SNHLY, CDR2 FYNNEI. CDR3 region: CASSPDTNQPQHF. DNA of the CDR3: TGTGCCAGCAGCCCGGACACAAATCAGCCCCAGCATTTT.